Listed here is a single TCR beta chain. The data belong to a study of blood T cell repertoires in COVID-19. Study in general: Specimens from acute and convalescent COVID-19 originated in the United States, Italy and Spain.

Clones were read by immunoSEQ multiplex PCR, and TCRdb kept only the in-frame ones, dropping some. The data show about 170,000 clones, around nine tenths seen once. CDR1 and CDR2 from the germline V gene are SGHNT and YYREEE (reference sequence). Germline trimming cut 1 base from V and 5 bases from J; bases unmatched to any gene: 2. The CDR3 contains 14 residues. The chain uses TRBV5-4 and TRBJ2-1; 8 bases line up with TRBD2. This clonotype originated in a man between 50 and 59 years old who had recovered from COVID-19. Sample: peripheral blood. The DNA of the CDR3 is TGTGCCAGCAGCTTGACTAGCGGAGACAATGAGCAGTTCTTC. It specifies CASSLTSGDNEQFF.